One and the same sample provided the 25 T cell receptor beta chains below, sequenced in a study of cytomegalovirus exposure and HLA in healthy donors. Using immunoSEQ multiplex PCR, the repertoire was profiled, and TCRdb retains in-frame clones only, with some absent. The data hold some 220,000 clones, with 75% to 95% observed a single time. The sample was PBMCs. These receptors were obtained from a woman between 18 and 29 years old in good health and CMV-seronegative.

Written as DNA, the CDR3 is TGTGCCAGCAGTTCTACAGGGGGAGCTCACTATGGCTACACCTTC. Protein product: CASSSTGGAHYGYTF. The gene calls are TRBV6-5 and TRBJ1-2; 8 bases match TRBD1. Germline trimming cut 4 bases from V and 3 bases from J; bases unmatched to any gene: 7. CDR1 and CDR2 from the germline V gene are MNHEY and SVGAGI. This CDR3 region has 15 residues.

CDR3 sequence reads: CASSLAGGGEKLFF. The DNA of the CDR3 is TGTGCCAGCAGCTTGGCTGGGGGCGGGGAAAAACTGTTTTTT. The rearrangement links TRBV5-6 to TRBJ1-4; D is perhaps TRBD1 (6 bases). Between the trimmed V and J ends, which lost 0 bases and 8 bases, there was a span of 11 bases. The germline V gene encodes CDR1 SGHDT and CDR2 YYEEEE. The CDR3 runs to 14 residues.

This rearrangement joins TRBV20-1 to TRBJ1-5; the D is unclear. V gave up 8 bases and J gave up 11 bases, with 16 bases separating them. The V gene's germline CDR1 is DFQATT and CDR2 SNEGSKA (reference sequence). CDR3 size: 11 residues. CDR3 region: CSLDLLLAQHF. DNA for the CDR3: TGCAGTCTAGACCTGCTTTTGGCCCAGCATTTT.

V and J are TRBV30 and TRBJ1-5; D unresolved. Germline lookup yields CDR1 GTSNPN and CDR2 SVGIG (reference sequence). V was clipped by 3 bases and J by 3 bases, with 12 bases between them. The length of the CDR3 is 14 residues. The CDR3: CAWSGVAVNQPQHF. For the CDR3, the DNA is TGTGCCTGGAGCGGGGTTGCAGTCAATCAGCCCCAGCATTTT. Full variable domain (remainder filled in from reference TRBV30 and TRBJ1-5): SQTIHQWPATLVQPVGSPLSLECTVEGTSNPNLYWYRQAAGRGLQLLFYSVGIGQISSEVPQNLSASRPQDRQFILSSKKLLLSDSGFYLCAWSGVAVNQPQHFGDGTRLSIL.

Written as DNA, the CDR3 is TGTGCCAGCAGCTTAGGACTAGCGGGAGCCAGGGTTGAGCAGTTCTTC. The encoded protein is CASSLGLAGARVEQFF. The V call is TRBV7-2, the J call TRBJ2-1; TRBD2 agrees at 12 bases. This CDR3 is 16 amino acids long. Losses at the gene ends were 1 base for V and 9 bases for J; bases not matched to a gene: 7. CDR1 is SGHTA and CDR2 is FQGNSA in the germline V gene.

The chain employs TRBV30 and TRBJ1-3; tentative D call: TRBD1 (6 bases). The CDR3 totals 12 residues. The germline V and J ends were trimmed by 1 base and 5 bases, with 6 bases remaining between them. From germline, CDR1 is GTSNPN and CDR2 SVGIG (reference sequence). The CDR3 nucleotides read TGTGCCTGGAGTGGGGACAGAAACACCATATATTTT. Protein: CAWSGDRNTIYF.

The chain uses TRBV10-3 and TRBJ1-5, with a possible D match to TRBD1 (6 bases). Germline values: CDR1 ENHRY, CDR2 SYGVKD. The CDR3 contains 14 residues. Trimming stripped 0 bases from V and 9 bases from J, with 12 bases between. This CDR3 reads CAISESEGEGPQHF. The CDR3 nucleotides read TGTGCCATCAGTGAGTCGGAGGGGGAGGGGCCCCAGCATTTT.

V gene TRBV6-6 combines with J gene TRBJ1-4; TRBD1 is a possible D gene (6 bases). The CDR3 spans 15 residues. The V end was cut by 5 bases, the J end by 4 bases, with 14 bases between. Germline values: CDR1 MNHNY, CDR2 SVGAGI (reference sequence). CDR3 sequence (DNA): TGTGCCAGCAGTCCGAGGGGGGAGGGTAATGAAAAACTGTTTTTT. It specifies CASSPRGEGNEKLFF.

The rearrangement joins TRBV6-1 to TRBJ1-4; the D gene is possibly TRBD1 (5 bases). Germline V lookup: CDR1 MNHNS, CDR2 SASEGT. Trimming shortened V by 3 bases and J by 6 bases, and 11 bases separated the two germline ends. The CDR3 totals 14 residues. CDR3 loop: CASSEGPWDEKLFF. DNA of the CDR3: TGTGCCAGCAGTGAGGGGCCCTGGGATGAAAAACTGTTTTTT.

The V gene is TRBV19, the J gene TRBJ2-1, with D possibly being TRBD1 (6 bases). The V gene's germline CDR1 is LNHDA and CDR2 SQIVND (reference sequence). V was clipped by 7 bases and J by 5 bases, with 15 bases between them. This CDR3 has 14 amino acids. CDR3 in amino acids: CASTQPGHDNEQFF. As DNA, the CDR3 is TGTGCCAGTACTCAGCCGGGACATGACAATGAGCAGTTCTTC.

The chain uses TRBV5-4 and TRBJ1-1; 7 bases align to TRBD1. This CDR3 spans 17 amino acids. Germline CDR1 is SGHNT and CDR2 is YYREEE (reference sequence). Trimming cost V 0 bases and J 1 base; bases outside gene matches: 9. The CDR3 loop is CASSLGRRTGQNTEAFF. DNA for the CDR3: TGTGCCAGCAGCTTGGGGCGGAGGACAGGACAGAACACTGAAGCTTTCTTT.

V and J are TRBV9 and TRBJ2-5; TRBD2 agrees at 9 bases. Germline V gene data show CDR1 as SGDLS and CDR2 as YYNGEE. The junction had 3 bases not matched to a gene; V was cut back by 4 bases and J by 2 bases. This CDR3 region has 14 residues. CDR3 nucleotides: TGTGCCAGCAGCATCACTAGCGGGCAAGAGACCCAGTACTTC. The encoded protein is CASSITSGQETQYF.

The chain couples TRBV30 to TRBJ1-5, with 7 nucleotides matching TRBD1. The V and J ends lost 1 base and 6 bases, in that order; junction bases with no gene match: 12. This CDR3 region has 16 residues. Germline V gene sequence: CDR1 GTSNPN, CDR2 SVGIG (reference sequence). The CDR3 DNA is TGTGCCTGGAGTGCCCTTAACAGGGGACTAGTTCAGCCCCAGCATTTT. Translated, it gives CAWSALNRGLVQPQHF.

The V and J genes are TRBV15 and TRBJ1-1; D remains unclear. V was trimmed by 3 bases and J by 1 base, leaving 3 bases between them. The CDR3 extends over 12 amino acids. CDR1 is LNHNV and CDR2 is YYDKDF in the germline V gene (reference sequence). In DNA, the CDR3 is TGTGCCACCAGCAGTAGGAACACTGAAGCTTTCTTT. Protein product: CATSSRNTEAFF.

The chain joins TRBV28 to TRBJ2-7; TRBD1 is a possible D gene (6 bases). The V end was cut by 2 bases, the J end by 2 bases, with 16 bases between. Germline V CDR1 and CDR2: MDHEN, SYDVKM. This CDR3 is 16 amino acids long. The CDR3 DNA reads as TGTGCCAGCAGTTTAGGGGGCTGGGCCTATACCTACGAGCAGTACTTC. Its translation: CASSLGGWAYTYEQYF.

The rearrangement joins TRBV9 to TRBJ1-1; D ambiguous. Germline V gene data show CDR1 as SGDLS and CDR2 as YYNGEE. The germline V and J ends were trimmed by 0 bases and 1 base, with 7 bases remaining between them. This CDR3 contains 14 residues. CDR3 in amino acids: CASSVVAENTEAFF. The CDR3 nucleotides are TGTGCCAGCAGCGTAGTGGCCGAGAACACTGAAGCTTTCTTT.

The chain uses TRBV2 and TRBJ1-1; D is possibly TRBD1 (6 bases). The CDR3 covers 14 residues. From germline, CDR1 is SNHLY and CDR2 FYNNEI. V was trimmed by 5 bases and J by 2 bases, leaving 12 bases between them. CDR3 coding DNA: TGTGCCAGCAGTACGGACAGACCCAACACTGAAGCTTTCTTT. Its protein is CASSTDRPNTEAFF.

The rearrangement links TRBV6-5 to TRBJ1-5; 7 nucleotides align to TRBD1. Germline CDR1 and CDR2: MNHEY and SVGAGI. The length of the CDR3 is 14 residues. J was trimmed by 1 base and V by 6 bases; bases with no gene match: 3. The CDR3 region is CASSLGQSNQPQHF. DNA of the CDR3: TGTGCCAGCAGCCTGGGACAGAGCAATCAGCCCCAGCATTTT.

This CDR3 reads CSVEDRVRDTQYF. In DNA, the CDR3 is TGCAGCGTTGAAGATCGGGTCAGAGATACGCAGTATTTT. V and J are TRBV29-1 and TRBJ2-3; D ambiguous. The CDR3 consists of 13 residues. In germline, CDR1 is SQVTM, CDR2 ANQGSEA. V lost 0 bases and J lost 5, with 9 bases in between.

CDR3 coding DNA: TGCGCCAGCAGCTGGCGGGGAGGGTGGTTGCTGAAGAACACTGAAGCTTTCTTT. Translated, it gives CASSWRGGWLLKNTEAFF. J is TRBJ1-1 and V is TRBV5-1; D is unresolved. This CDR3 has 18 amino acids. CDR1 is SGHRS and CDR2 is YFSETQ in the germline V gene. V lost 3 bases and J 1 base, leaving 22 bases between the germline ends.

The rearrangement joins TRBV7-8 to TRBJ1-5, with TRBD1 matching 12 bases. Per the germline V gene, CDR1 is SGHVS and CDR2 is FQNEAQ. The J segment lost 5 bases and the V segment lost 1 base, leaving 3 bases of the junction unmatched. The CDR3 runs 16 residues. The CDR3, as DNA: TGTGCCAGCAGCTTAGACGGGACAGGGGGCGATCAGCCCCAGCATTTT. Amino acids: CASSLDGTGGDQPQHF.

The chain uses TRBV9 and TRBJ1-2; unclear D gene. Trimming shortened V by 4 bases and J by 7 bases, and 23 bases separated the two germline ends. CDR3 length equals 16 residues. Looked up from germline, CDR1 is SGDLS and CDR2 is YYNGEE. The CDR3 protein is CASSPSIPEGLSGYTF. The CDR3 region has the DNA TGTGCCAGCAGCCCCTCCATACCGGAGGGTCTTAGTGGCTACACCTTC.

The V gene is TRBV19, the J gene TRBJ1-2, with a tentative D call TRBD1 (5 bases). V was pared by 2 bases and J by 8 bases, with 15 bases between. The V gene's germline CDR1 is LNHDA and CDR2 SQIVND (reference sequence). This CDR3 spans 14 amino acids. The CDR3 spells CASSIWQGLKGYTF. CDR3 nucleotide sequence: TGTGCCAGTAGTATATGGCAGGGATTGAAGGGCTACACCTTC.

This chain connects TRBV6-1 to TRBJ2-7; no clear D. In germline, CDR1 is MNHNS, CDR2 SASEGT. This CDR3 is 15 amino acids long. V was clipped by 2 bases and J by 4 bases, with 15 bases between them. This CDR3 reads CASSEWLSSRYEQYF. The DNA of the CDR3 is TGTGCCAGCAGTGAATGGCTCTCTAGTAGGTACGAGCAGTACTTC.

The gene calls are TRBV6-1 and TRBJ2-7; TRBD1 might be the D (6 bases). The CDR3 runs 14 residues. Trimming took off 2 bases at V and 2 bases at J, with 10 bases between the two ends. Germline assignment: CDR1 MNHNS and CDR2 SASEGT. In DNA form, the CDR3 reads TGTGCCAGCAGTGAATGGCCAGGGGCCTACGAGCAGTACTTC. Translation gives CASSEWPGAYEQYF.